This note documents a single T cell receptor beta chain sequence. Its antigen remains undetermined. No qualities accompany the bases; no much larger clone lies one base away. This entry belongs to a study of cytomegalovirus exposure and HLA in healthy donors (dated by TCRdb to 2016 to 2017). For the study in its entirety: According to an earlier analysis of 587 of the donors, about 170 million T cells yielded 117 million unique TCR beta sequences and 276 Gb of sequence data. About 300 gigabases of sequencing data and tens of millions of unique TCR sequences were included in an early release covering over 600 HLA-typed donors. The genetic ancestry cluster associated with self-reported Caucasian donors included approximately 85% of the roughly 410 genotyped donors. The study aimed to test whether signatures of past pathogen exposure could be identified by cataloging public T cell receptors. Using immunosequencing, the study profiled T cell repertoires from around 680 subjects and related those repertoires to cytomegalovirus serostatus. In addition to the first cohort of about 650 subjects, a separate validation cohort of approximately 110 different subjects was used. To predict cytomegalovirus infection status, the study brought together high-throughput TCR immunosequencing, statistical association of individual TCRs with disease status, and machine learning. A later analysis re-examined previously published TCR beta repertoires from 610 or so donors and added high-resolution HLA genotyping to investigate patterns of TCR occurrence. In the later analysis, no new phenotypic data were used to find candidate immune exposures; instead, reliance was placed on TCR beta sequences and their occurrence across donors. An earlier analysis of approximately 630 of the donors applied high-throughput TCR beta sequencing to assess whether each TCR beta V gene segment acted as functional or pseudogenic. Alongside the repertoire data, information on donor age, sex, ethnicity and CMV serostatus was compiled. A later genetic analysis took genome-wide SNP genotypes for about 55% of the 666 donors and used that subset as a discovery cohort. All discovery cohort repertoires had been generated using a single sequencing platform. HLA typing covered class I and class II loci at four-digit resolution. The number of donors typed differed by locus, with 629-630 for A, B, C, DRB1 and DQB1, around 500 for DQA1, 600 to 610 for DPA1, and around 460 for DPB1. Roughly 5 DR-DQ haplotypes were handled as single units for association and clustering, since linkage in the cohort was strong. Among 350 to 400 genotyped donors of the cohort, an average of about 240,000 unique TCR beta nucleotide sequences were sequenced per donor, roughly 18% of them non-productive. What the research found in general, with its limitations: In a later analysis, several top co-occurrence clusters were reported to appear linked to parvovirus B19, influenza, CMV and Epstein-Barr virus. In this cohort, only TCR beta chains were sequenced, and detectable features were limited by the absence of alpha or paired-chain data. Broadly in line with IMGT annotations, most TCR beta V segments showed up in productive rearrangements about 87% or about 30% of the time in an earlier analysis of some 590 of the donors. In a later genetic analysis, fewer N-insertions in productive TCRs were reported among donors in an Asian-associated ancestry cluster than the roughly 640-donor mean. Most TCR sequences were observed very rarely across donors, whereas some public TCRs were present in many individuals. A later analysis found that TCR association rates varied across HLA loci, with DRB1 alleles showing the most associated TCRs and HLA-C alleles the fewest. It was suggested by the authors that the approach could potentially be generalized to other disease states and immunological phenotypes. Presence/absence analyses assumed roughly uniform sequencing depth across donors, an assumption that may not hold. When HLA alleles, especially DR and DQ, strongly co-occurred, attributing TCR associations to individual alleles was difficult. Some IMGT-functional V segments, including TRBV6-2 and TRBV6-3, could not be distinguished by the 87-base-pair reads and were therefore excluded. In both the original and validation cohorts, the classifier was reported to diagnose cytomegalovirus status with high specificity and sensitivity. Immune exposure information for the cohort was limited to CMV serostatus. A further reported finding was that TCR beta sequences accurately predicted the HLA-A and HLA-B alleles for most subjects in the first cohort. Linkage disequilibrium might explain the correlated functional status among segregating V segments, but an unknown experimental factor could not be ruled out. The sequencing pipeline was judged likely to have produced a cluster of highly shared sequence variants as a technical artifact. According to a later analysis, most CMV-associated TCR beta chains appeared to be HLA-restricted, and the HLA associations seemed to be driven largely by CMV exposure. Because HLA typing was unavailable for some donors at each locus, only the typed subset was used in association tests. A later genetic analysis associated a missense DCLRE1C variant with V-gene and J-gene trimming of TCR beta chains, and an independent cohort replicated the association. In vitro tests confirmed that a few of the cytomegalovirus-associated TCR beta chains recognize cytomegalovirus antigens. Compared with equally common non-associated chains, HLA-associated TCR beta chains in a later analysis were more clonally expanded and had lower generation probabilities. About 15 rarely observed V segments, including chromosome 9 orphons, were excluded from the earlier analysis of some 590 of the donors because counts were too low. In a later analysis, around 17,000 TCR beta sequences were associated with specific HLA alleles at a false discovery rate of 0.05. In the study, about 150 TCR beta chains were listed as associated with cytomegalovirus.

The V end loses 4 bases and the J end loses 3 bases, and a stretch of 13 bases separates them. CDR1 and CDR2 are drawn from the germline V gene (reference sequence): GTSNPN, SVGIG. The CDR3 runs 14 amino acids, cysteine and phenylalanine included. Only the CDR3 region is kept as DNA, spanning 42 bases read in frame from base 1. Libraries came from the immunoSEQ multiplex PCR assay. A mixture of 60 forward primers for TCR Vbeta segments and 13 reverse primers for TCR Jbeta segments was used in the multiplex PCR. A multiplex PCR assay on genomic DNA amplified the CDR3 region of rearranged TCR beta genes. The Illumina HiSeq System was used to sequence the amplified TCR beta libraries as 87-base-pair reads. In the original analysis: In a later analysis, tens of millions of unique TCR beta chains were counted across the 650 to 750 repertoires, and roughly 10 million of these chains were shared by at least two donors. Raw reads were error-corrected and collapsed into unique sequences with a nearest-neighbor algorithm that merged closely related sequences to remove PCR and sequencing errors. V, D and J gene segments were assigned by aligning CDR3 sequences to IMGT reference sequences. For a sequence to be retained, a match of at least six nucleotides to both a V gene segment and a J gene segment was required. Rearrangements were classified as productive when the CDR3 lacked stop codons and remained in frame with V and J, and all other rearrangements were classified as non-productive. CDR3 was defined according to IMGT convention as the region running from the second conserved V-encoded cysteine to the conserved J-encoded phenylalanine. In an earlier analysis of 550 to 650 of the donors, sequences lacking an unambiguous match to a single V gene segment were excluded. In an earlier analysis of approximately 590 of the donors, a V segment was called functional when productive rearrangements were above 56.7%, and segregating when the standard deviation between donors exceeded 5%. A statistical classification framework was developed to diagnose cytomegalovirus status using the catalog of TCR beta chain sequences. In a later analysis, V and J genes were assigned by comparing TCR nucleotide sequences against IMGT/GENE-DB human TR gene sequences. A later analysis assigned CDR3 sequences and most-parsimonious VDJ recombination scenarios with the TCRdist pipeline. In a later analysis, every TCR beta chain was defined by the combination of its CDR3 amino acid sequence and its V-gene family, and reads without a unique V-gene family were dropped. To address suspected cross-contamination and a sequencing artifact, a later analysis removed approximately 590 highly shared, low-generation-probability nucleotide sequences. For each public chain, a later analysis derived a clonal expansion index from normalized ranks of inferred template counts within each repertoire. A later analysis computed generation probabilities with a VDJ recombination model fitted to out-of-frame rearrangements, and checked the results against IGoR. Hypergeometric tests were used in a later analysis to score TCR-TCR, TCR-HLA and TCR-CMV co-occurrence, with a repertoire-size bias correction applied to the TCR pairs. In a later analysis, false discovery rates were estimated by permuting HLA or CMV assignments 20 times. A later analysis grouped co-occurring TCRs with DBSCAN, adding TCRdist sequence similarity when clustering within HLA-allele-positive subsets. Repertoires with fewer than 30,000 or more than 120,000 public chains, plus five repertoires with anomalous nucleotide sharing, were excluded from co-occurrence clustering. This immuneACCESS table, as held by TCRdb, lists in-frame sequences with V and J called but not all clones. Of the missing ones, under half trace to an unresolved V gene in checked studies; the others have no known cause. D and trimming come from the DNA, and the V and J calls and clone size come from that table. This sample is represented by about 160,000 clones; roughly 75% of them were singletons. About 1.3% of the sample belongs to the ten largest clones.

In total, 600 or so healthy bone marrow donors made up the cohort. Cohort members were all nominally healthy when sampled, although unrecorded immune exposures were likely present. The donor was CMV seronegative and belonged to the group of approximately 320 seronegative cohort members. Every donor gave a peripheral blood sample, and the peripheral blood mononuclear cells from that sample were used for TCR beta sequencing. Genomic DNA was extracted from the blood cell samples with the Qiagen DNeasy Blood Extraction Kit. This receptor was identified in a man between 18 and 29 years old in good health and CMV-seronegative. Sequencing used PBMCs. The chain is made from TRBV30 and TRBJ2-1; the D gene is possibly TRBD2, with 6 bases matching. The CDR3 loop reads CAWNGGEIYNEQFF. The DNA sequence is given as TGTGCCTGGAATGGAGGGGAGATCTACAATGAGCAGTTCTTC.